The 29 T cell receptor beta chains presented below share a single source sample, sequenced in a study of blood T cells in healthy people across ages. With a J-beta primer mix and a sample-barcoded 5' primer, a second PCR ran about 7 to 11 cycles. TCRdb recomputed calls from the 5' RACE reads with MiXCR, one row per CDR3 protein. The table lists 450,000 to 600,000 distinct CDR3 sequences, about a quarter of them singletons, with over 3.5% in the top ten. The sample also formed part of further work on T cells of mothers and their children.

Sequencing was done on a sample of blood. The receptors originated from a boy under 10 years old in good health.

The rearrangement uses TRBV21-1 and TRBJ2-5; TRBD2, the D gene given by the table, was not confirmed from the DNA. TRBV21-1 is a listed pseudogene. This CDR3 is 16 amino acids long. The chain's CDR3 is CASSKVVRGQRETQYF. CDR3 coding DNA: TGTGCCAGCAGCAAAGTGGTGCGCGGACAGCGGGAGACCCAGTACTTC.

This rearrangement joins TRBV20-1 to TRBJ2-1, with D perhaps matching TRBD2 (5 bases). This CDR3 comprises 13 residues. Germline V gene data show CDR1 as DFQATT and CDR2 as SNEGSKA (reference sequence). Deletions cut 3 bases from V and 12 bases from J, with 18 bases between. CDR3 in DNA: TGCAGTGCTAGTCCCGTCCCTACGGCGGGGCAGTTCTTC. This sequence encodes CSASPVPTAGQFF.

This clonotype was found a few times. The V gene is TRBV20-1, the J gene TRBJ1-4, with D possibly being TRBD1 (5 bases). Trimming shortened V by 2 bases and J by 3 bases, and 19 bases separated the two germline ends. Germline V lookup: CDR1 DFQATT, CDR2 SNEGSKA (reference sequence). The CDR3 contains 17 residues. CDR3 residues: CSARPREGMVSNEKLFF. The CDR3 DNA follows: TGCAGTGCTAGACCCAGGGAAGGGATGGTATCTAATGAAAAACTGTTTTTT.

V is TRBV6-2 or TRBV6-3 and J is TRBJ2-5; 10 bases fit TRBD1. Germline loops: CDR1 MNHEY, CDR2 SVGEGT. Trimming at V came to 6 bases and at J to 3 bases, leaving 13 bases not matched to a gene. CDR3 length: 17 amino acids. CDR3 protein: CASRRDRGFRMEETQYF. The CDR3 DNA is TGTGCCAGCAGAAGGGACAGGGGATTTAGGATGGAAGAGACCCAGTACTTC.

CDR3 amino acids: CAITGTGANTEAFF. CDR3 coding DNA: TGTGCCATCACTGGGACAGGAGCCAACACTGAAGCTTTCTTT. This rearrangement joins TRBV10-3 to TRBJ1-1; the match to TRBD1 covers 8 bases. CDR3 length: 14 amino acids. V lost 7 bases to trimming and J lost 2 bases; unmatched junction nucleotides: 6. Germline-derived CDR1 and CDR2 are ENHRY and SYGVKD.

The chain couples TRBV2 to TRBJ2-3, with D tentatively TRBD2 (7 bases). The germline gives CDR1 SNHLY, CDR2 FYNNEI. This CDR3 region has 13 residues. Trimming shortened V by 7 bases and J by 3 bases, and 11 bases separated the two germline ends. As DNA, the CDR3 is TGTGCCAGCACGGGGAGGGGGACAGATACGCAGTATTTT. Translating gives CASTGRGTDTQYF.

The genes are TRBV29-1 and TRBJ2-1, with 8 bases lining up with TRBD2. Per the germline V gene, CDR1 is SQVTM and CDR2 is ANQGSEA. There are 14 residues in the CDR3. V lost 6 bases, J lost 4 bases, and 8 bases stayed unmatched. The CDR3 region is CSVPGLVGYNEQFF. The CDR3 DNA reads TGCAGCGTGCCGGGACTAGTAGGTTACAATGAGCAGTTCTTC.

The sample holds a few counts of this clonotype. This rearrangement joins TRBV30 to TRBJ1-2, with no clear D. The germline gives CDR1 GTSNPN, CDR2 SVGIG (reference sequence). The CDR3 consists of 10 residues. The germline V and J ends were trimmed by 7 bases and 5 bases, with 8 bases remaining between them. The CDR3 sequence: CASDSYGYTF. In DNA form, the CDR3 reads TGTGCCTCCGATAGTTATGGCTACACCTTC.

The chain has TRBV7-2 and TRBJ1-4; D is perhaps TRBD1 (5 bases). This CDR3 region has 15 residues. Trimming took off 2 bases at V and 8 bases at J, with 15 bases between the two ends. Germline CDR1 and CDR2: SGHTA and FQGNSA. CDR3 coding DNA: TGTGCCAGCAGCTTAATCGCCCAGGGTGGGGAAAAACTGTTTTTT. It encodes CASSLIAQGGEKLFF. Drawing the rest from reference TRBV7-2 and TRBJ1-4, the complete variable domain is GAGVSQSPSNKVTEKGKDVELRCDPISGHTALYWYRQSLGQGLEFLIYFQGNSAPDKSGLPSDRFSAERTGGSVSTLTIQRTQQEDSAVYLCASSLIAQGGEKLFFGSGTQLSVL.

The chain couples TRBV4-1 to TRBJ2-7; 8 nucleotides line up with TRBD1. The CDR3 is made up of 14 amino acids. Trimming at V came to 4 bases and at J to 1 base, leaving 3 bases not matched to a gene. Germline V CDR1 and CDR2: MGHRA, YSYEKL. The CDR3 region is CASSPRTGSYEQYF. CDR3 nucleotide sequence: TGCGCCAGCAGCCCTCGGACAGGGTCCTACGAGCAGTACTTC.

The V gene is TRBV19, the J gene TRBJ1-4, with no clear D. This CDR3 spans 14 amino acids. The germline gives CDR1 LNHDA, CDR2 SQIVND (reference sequence). V lost 3 bases, J lost 0 bases, and 5 bases lay in between. CDR3 sequence (DNA): TGTGCCAGTAGTATTGCTACAACTAATGAAAAACTGTTTTTT. Amino acid sequence: CASSIATTNEKLFF.

The chain employs TRBV5-1 and TRBJ1-4, with unresolved D. Trimming shortened V by 3 bases and J by 5 bases, and 8 bases separated the two germline ends. The germline V gene has CDR1 SGHRS and CDR2 YFSETQ. This CDR3 spans 13 amino acids. The CDR3 here is CASSWAGNEKLFF. CDR3 bases: TGCGCCAGCAGCTGGGCCGGGAATGAAAAACTGTTTTTT.

This chain links TRBV10-3 with TRBJ2-7; tentatively, D is TRBD2 (5 bases). CDR1 ENHRY and CDR2 SYGVKD come from the germline V gene. V was clipped by 0 bases and J by 3 bases, with 15 bases between them. The CDR3 extends over 16 amino acids. CDR3 residues: CAISESPGGTSYEQYF. CDR3 DNA: TGTGCCATCAGTGAGTCCCCAGGAGGCACAAGCTACGAGCAGTACTTC.

This clonotype was detected a few times. The rearrangement joins TRBV20-1 to TRBJ1-4, with D perhaps matching TRBD1 (5 bases). Germline V gives CDR1 DFQATT, CDR2 SNEGSKA (reference sequence). The CDR3 loop spans 14 amino acids. The CDR3 DNA sequence: TGCAATGCCGCCGAGGGGACCCTTAATGAAAAACTGTTTTTT. Translation: CNAAEGTLNEKLFF.

This clonotype has only a few counts. This rearrangement joins TRBV12-3 or TRBV12-4 to TRBJ1-4, with D hard to call. The CDR3 extends over 14 amino acids. Trimming pared 7 bases from V and 8 bases from J, leaving 17 bases between. The CDR3 DNA follows: TGTGCCAGCAACCACGGCGCCCGTCGCGAAAAACTGTTTTTT. It specifies CASNHGARREKLFF.

The rearrangement uses TRBV12-3 or TRBV12-4 and TRBJ2-2; D is possibly TRBD1 (6 bases). This CDR3 comprises 15 residues. Trimming pared 5 bases from V and 5 bases from J, leaving 15 bases between. The CDR3 bases are TGTGCCAGCAGTCCCCGCTGGCAGGGGACCGGGGAGCTGTTTTTT. Encoded protein: CASSPRWQGTGELFF.

This clonotype was recorded once. The chain is built from TRBV12-3 or TRBV12-4 and TRBJ2-7, with TRBD2 matching over 7 bases. CDR3 length: 15 residues. The V gene end was trimmed by 1 base and the J gene end by 3 bases; junction bases not matched to a gene: 6. The CDR3, as DNA: TGTGCCAGCAGTTTAGGCCTAGCGGCTAACTACGAGCAGTACTTC. The encoded protein is CASSLGLAANYEQYF.

The V call is TRBV5-1, the J call TRBJ2-1; D may be TRBD1 or TRBD2 (5 bases each). V shed 7 bases and J shed 2 bases, with 19 bases lying between them. The CDR3 loop spans 16 amino acids. Germline lookup yields CDR1 SGHRS and CDR2 YFSETQ. The CDR3 coding sequence is TGCGCCAGCCAATTCCACGGGGCTACGACCTACAATGAGCAGTTCTTC. This gives the protein CASQFHGATTYNEQFF.

This clonotype came up a few times. The chain carries TRBV13 and TRBJ2-3; 9 nucleotides align to TRBD1. The CDR3 loop spans 17 amino acids. Germline-derived CDR1 and CDR2 are PRHDT and FYEKMQ (reference sequence). Losses at the gene ends were 2 bases for V and 4 bases for J; bases not matched to a gene: 10. CDR3 region: CASSLRLTGGAADTQYF. The CDR3 nucleotides are TGTGCCAGCAGCTTAAGGCTAACAGGGGGCGCGGCAGATACGCAGTATTTT.

The chain has TRBV5-1 and TRBJ2-3; 9 bases are a match to TRBD1. The V and J ends lost 1 base and 3 bases, in that order; junction bases with no gene match: 3. The CDR3 covers 15 residues. CDR1 and CDR2 from the germline V gene are SGHRS and YFSETQ. The CDR3 spells CASSLNRGQTDTQYF. CDR3 bases: TGCGCCAGCAGCTTGAACAGGGGGCAGACAGATACGCAGTATTTT.

The sample holds a few counts of this clonotype. J is TRBJ2-2 and V is TRBV27, with D hard to call. V was shortened by 3 bases and J by 2 bases, with 7 bases between the two germline ends. The V gene's germline CDR1 is MNHEY and CDR2 SMNVEV (reference sequence). CDR3 length equals 14 residues. The CDR3 reads CASSFLVNTGELFF. In DNA form, the CDR3 reads TGTGCCAGCAGTTTCCTAGTAAACACCGGGGAGCTGTTTTTT.

The chain is built from TRBV4-1 and TRBJ1-5; D is undetermined. Trimming removed 0 bases at V and 0 bases at J, with 6 bases between. This CDR3 is 15 amino acids long. Germline assignment: CDR1 MGHRA and CDR2 YSYEKL. The DNA of the CDR3 is TGCGCCAGCAGCCAAGATGCTCGTAGCAATCAGCCCCAGCATTTT. It codes for CASSQDARSNQPQHF.

A note on this clonotype: An end of the junction does not agree with germline; a read error may underlie this. The V gene is TRBV2, the J gene TRBJ2-1, with 9 bases that match TRBD2. CDR3 length: 17 residues. CDR1 and CDR2 from the germline V gene are SNHLY and FYNNEI. CDR3 region: CASSEALLAGVDNEQLF. CDR3 DNA sequence: TGTGCCAGCAGTGAAGCCCTATTAGCGGGGGTGGACAATGAGCAGCTCTTC.

V usage is TRBV6-1 and J usage is TRBJ2-5; perhaps TRBD1 as D (5 bases). With 6 bases removed from V and 5 bases from J, the gap between germline ends came to 25 bases. Germline V gene sequence: CDR1 MNHNS, CDR2 SASEGT. This CDR3 is 17 amino acids long. This CDR3 reads CASRILLKTGDAETQYF. In DNA, the CDR3 is TGTGCCAGCAGGATATTGTTGAAAACAGGAGATGCGGAGACCCAGTACTTC.

The genes are TRBV24-1 and TRBJ2-1; D not certain. Germline values: CDR1 KGHDR, CDR2 SFDVKD. The length of the CDR3 is 12 residues. V lost 9 bases and J 8 bases, leaving 13 bases between the germline ends. The CDR3 nucleotides read TGTGCCACCGCAAATTCAATTGATGAGCAGTTCTTC. Translated: CATANSIDEQFF.

Only a few counts were recorded for this clonotype. The chain carries TRBV7-9 and TRBJ1-4; D might be TRBD1 (6 bases). CDR1 is SEHNR and CDR2 is FQNEAQ in the germline V gene (reference sequence). V was shortened by 6 bases and J by 0 bases, with 14 bases between the two germline ends. The CDR3 consists of 16 residues. CDR3 sequence: CASSYAQGSTNEKLFF. DNA for the CDR3: TGTGCCAGCAGTTACGCACAGGGATCAACTAATGAAAAACTGTTTTTT.

This clonotype was seen a handful of times. This CDR3 is CASSGESLYQETQYF. CDR3 DNA sequence: TGTGCCAGCAGCGGAGAGAGCTTGTACCAAGAGACCCAGTACTTC. This chain connects TRBV9 to TRBJ2-5; no definite D call. The CDR3 totals 15 residues. V was pared by 3 bases and J by 0 bases, with 12 bases between. Germline V gene sequence: CDR1 SGDLS, CDR2 YYNGEE.

The chain joins TRBV18 to TRBJ1-1, with 8 nucleotides matching TRBD1. Germline values: CDR1 KGHSH, CDR2 LQKENI. J lost 1 base, V lost 7 bases, and 8 bases had no gene match. The CDR3 covers 15 residues. The CDR3 nucleotides read TGTGCCAGCTTACTCGGGACAGGACGGAACACTGAAGCTTTCTTT. It codes for CASLLGTGRNTEAFF. Full variable domain (rest looked up from reference TRBV18 and TRBJ1-1): NAGVMQNPRHLVRRRGQEARLRCSPMKGHSHVYWYRQLPEEGLKFMVYLQKENIIDESGMPKERFSAEFPKEGPSILRIQQVVRGDSAAYFCASLLGTGRNTEAFFGQGTRLTVV.

The chain couples TRBV12-5 to TRBJ1-6; a weak D match, TRBD1 (5 bases). Germline CDR1 LGHNT, CDR2 FRNRAP. Between the trimmed V and J ends, which lost 7 bases and 3 bases, there was a span of 13 bases. This CDR3 comprises 15 residues. The CDR3 coding sequence is TGTGCTAGTGCCAAGGGGCTTGACTATAATTCACCCCTCCACTTT. The encoded protein is CASAKGLDYNSPLHF.